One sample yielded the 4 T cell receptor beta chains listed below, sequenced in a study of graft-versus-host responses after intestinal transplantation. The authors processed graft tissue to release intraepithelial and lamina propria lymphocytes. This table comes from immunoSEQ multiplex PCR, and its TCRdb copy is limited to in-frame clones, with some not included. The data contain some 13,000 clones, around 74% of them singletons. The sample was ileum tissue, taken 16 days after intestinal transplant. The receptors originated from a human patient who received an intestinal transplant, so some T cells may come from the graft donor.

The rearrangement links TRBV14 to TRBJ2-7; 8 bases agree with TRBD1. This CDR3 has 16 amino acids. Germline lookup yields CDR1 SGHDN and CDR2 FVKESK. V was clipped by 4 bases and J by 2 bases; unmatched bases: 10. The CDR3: CASSLPRGTGAYEQYF. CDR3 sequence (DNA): TGTGCCAGCAGCCTCCCCCGTGGGACAGGAGCCTACGAGCAGTACTTC.

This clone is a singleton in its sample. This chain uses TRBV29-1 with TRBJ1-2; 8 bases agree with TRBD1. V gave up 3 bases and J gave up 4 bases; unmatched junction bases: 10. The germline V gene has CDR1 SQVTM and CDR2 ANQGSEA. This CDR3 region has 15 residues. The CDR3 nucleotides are TGCAGCGTTGAGAGCCGACAGGGGAGAGGCTATGGCTACACCTTC. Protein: CSVESRQGRGYGYTF.

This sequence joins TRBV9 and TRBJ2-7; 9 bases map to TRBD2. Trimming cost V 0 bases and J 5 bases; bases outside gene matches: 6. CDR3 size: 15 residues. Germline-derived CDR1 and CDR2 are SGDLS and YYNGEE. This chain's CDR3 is CASSVDTSGSHEQYF. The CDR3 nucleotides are TGTGCCAGCAGCGTAGATACTAGCGGGTCCCACGAGCAGTACTTC.

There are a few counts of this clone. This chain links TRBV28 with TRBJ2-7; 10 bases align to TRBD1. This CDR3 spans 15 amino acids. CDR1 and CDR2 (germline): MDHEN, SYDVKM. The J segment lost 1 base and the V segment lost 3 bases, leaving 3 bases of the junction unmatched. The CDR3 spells CASSFPGQGSYEQYF. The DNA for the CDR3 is TGTGCCAGCAGTTTTCCGGGACAGGGGTCCTACGAGCAGTACTTC.